Listed below are T cell receptor beta chains from one sample, sequenced in a study of breast tumors, draining lymph nodes, adjacent tissues. TCRdb recomputed calls from the multiplex PCR reads with MiXCR, one row per CDR3 protein. The sample includes 100,000 or so distinct CDR3 sequences, less than 25% of them seen just once. The sample was axillary lymph node tissue. Receptors originate from a female donor with breast cancer. Some clones in this sample may be carry-over from other donors' samples. CDR3s include the opening cysteine and the closing phenylalanine or tryptophan. A D gene is named only where the DNA matches it firmly. Clone size, where shown, is once, few, many, or a class for clones that have expanded.

CDR3nt: TGCAGTGCTCCGACCCGACAGTCGAGCTCTGGAAACACCATATATTTT
CDR3aa: CSAPTRQSSSGNTIYF
d_gene: NA
abundance: many
j_gene: TRBJ1-3
v_gene: TRBV20-1

CDR3nt: TGTGCCAGCAGGTCTCGGGACAGCCTTGGAAACACCATATATTTT
CDR3aa: CASRSRDSLGNTIYF
d_gene: TRBD1
abundance: many
j_gene: TRBJ1-3
v_gene: TRBV6-5

CDR3nt: TGTGCCAGCAGTTGGAACAGGAATACCAATCAGCCCCAGCATTTT
CDR3aa: CASSWNRNTNQPQHF
d_gene: NA
abundance: many
j_gene: TRBJ1-5
v_gene: TRBV2

CDR3nt: TGCAGTGCGGGGAGGACAGGGTGGGAGGATCAGCCCCAGCATTTT
CDR3aa: CSAGRTGWEDQPQHF
d_gene: TRBD1
abundance: many
j_gene: TRBJ1-5
v_gene: TRBV20-1

CDR3nt: TGCGCCAGCAGCTTGCAGGGGCCGGGCTATAATTCACCCCTCCACTTT
CDR3aa: CASSLQGPGYNSPLHF
d_gene: NA
abundance: many
j_gene: TRBJ1-6
v_gene: TRBV5-1

CDR3nt: TGCAGCGTTGACGGCGGGAGCTACAATGAGCAGTTCTTC
CDR3aa: CSVDGGSYNEQFF
d_gene: TRBD2
abundance: many
j_gene: TRBJ2-1
v_gene: TRBV29-1

CDR3nt: TGTGCCAGCGGGGCTGCTGGGTATAATTCACCCCTCCACTTT
CDR3aa: CASGAAGYNSPLHF
d_gene: NA
abundance: many
j_gene: TRBJ1-6
v_gene: TRBV25-1

CDR3nt: TGTGCCAGCAGTTACTCGCAGGAACCCCCTTACGAGCAGTACTTC
CDR3aa: CASSYSQEPPYEQYF
d_gene: NA
abundance: many
j_gene: TRBJ2-7
v_gene: TRBV6-5

CDR3nt: TGCAGCGTGTCGGGACCGATCTCTGGAAACACCATATATTTT
CDR3aa: CSVSGPISGNTIYF
d_gene: NA
abundance: many
j_gene: TRBJ1-3
v_gene: TRBV29-1

CDR3nt: TGTGCCACCAGTGGAGACAGGGGGTTATACAATGAGCAGTTCTTC
CDR3aa: CATSGDRGLYNEQFF
d_gene: TRBD1
abundance: many
j_gene: TRBJ2-1
v_gene: TRBV24-1

CDR3nt: TGTGCCAGCAGCTTGAGGGACAGGGGTGGCTACACCTTC
CDR3aa: CASSLRDRGGYTF
d_gene: TRBD1
abundance: many
j_gene: TRBJ1-2
v_gene: TRBV5-8

CDR3nt: TGCAGCGCAGAAACGGGTGAGCAGTTCTTC
CDR3aa: CSAETGEQFF
d_gene: NA
abundance: many
j_gene: TRBJ2-1
v_gene: TRBV29-1

CDR3nt: TGTGCCAGCAGCCAAGACGCCGTGAAGGGAACCGGGGAGCTGTTTTTT
CDR3aa: CASSQDAVKGTGELFF
d_gene: NA
abundance: NA
j_gene: TRBJ2-2
v_gene: TRBV4-2

CDR3nt: TGTGCCAGTAGTGAACTGACAGGGCTCAACTATGGCTACACCTTC
CDR3aa: CASSELTGLNYGYTF
d_gene: TRBD1
abundance: many
j_gene: TRBJ1-2
v_gene: TRBV19

CDR3nt: TGCAGTGCTAGGGGGGGAACTAACTATGGCTACACCTTC
CDR3aa: CSARGGTNYGYTF
d_gene: NA
abundance: NA
j_gene: TRBJ1-2
v_gene: TRBV20-1

CDR3nt: TGTGCCAGCACCGACGGGGGGGGGCGTACGAACATTCAGTACTTC
CDR3aa: CASTDGGGRTNIQYF
d_gene: TRBD2
abundance: many
j_gene: TRBJ2-4
v_gene: TRBV6-6

CDR3nt: TGTGCCAGCAGCTTATTCCCCCCCCAACAACAGGGTGTATTTCCCCAAGAGACCCAGTACTTC
CDR3aa: CASSLFPPQQQGVFPQETQYF
d_gene: NA
abundance: many
j_gene: TRBJ2-5
v_gene: TRBV7-6

CDR3nt: TGTGCCAGCAGCTTAGGGACATGGAACAATGAGCAGTTCTTC
CDR3aa: CASSLGTWNNEQFF
d_gene: NA
abundance: many
j_gene: TRBJ2-1
v_gene: TRBV11-2

CDR3nt: TGTGCCAGTAGTATCGGGTACGGCTACACCTTC
CDR3aa: CASSIGYGYTF
d_gene: NA
abundance: many
j_gene: TRBJ1-2
v_gene: TRBV19

CDR3nt: TGTGCCAGCAGCTCCCGCCCGGGGACTAGCGGGAGGAACCAGTACTTC
CDR3aa: CASSSRPGTSGRNQYF
d_gene: TRBD2
abundance: many
j_gene: TRBJ2-7
v_gene: TRBV5-8

CDR3nt: TGCGCCAGCAGTGAGACGGGCGGGGAGCTGTTTTTT
CDR3aa: CASSETGGELFF
d_gene: NA
abundance: many
j_gene: TRBJ2-2
v_gene: TRBV10-1

CDR3nt: TGCAGTGCCAGGACTAGCGGAACCTACGAGCAGTACTTC
CDR3aa: CSARTSGTYEQYF
d_gene: TRBD2
abundance: many
j_gene: TRBJ2-7
v_gene: TRBV20-1

CDR3nt: TGTGCCAGCAGAGCCGGGACAGGGGCCCACGAGCAGTACTTC
CDR3aa: CASRAGTGAHEQYF
d_gene: TRBD1
abundance: many
j_gene: TRBJ2-7
v_gene: TRBV6-6

CDR3nt: TGTGCCAGCAGTTACCGGGGGGCTGAAGAAGAGACCCAGTACTTC
CDR3aa: CASSYRGAEEETQYF
d_gene: NA
abundance: many
j_gene: TRBJ2-5
v_gene: TRBV6-5

CDR3nt: TGTGCCTGGAGTGTGGGGCGGGACTACGAGCAGTACTTC
CDR3aa: CAWSVGRDYEQYF
d_gene: NA
abundance: many
j_gene: TRBJ2-7
v_gene: TRBV30

CDR3nt: TGTGCCACCAGCAGAGATCTAGTTGGCTACACCTTC
CDR3aa: CATSRDLVGYTF
d_gene: NA
abundance: many
j_gene: TRBJ1-2
v_gene: TRBV15

CDR3nt: TGTGCCAGCAGTTTCCCCGGGGCGCTTGGGACTAATGAAAAACTGTTTTTT
CDR3aa: CASSFPGALGTNEKLFF
d_gene: NA
abundance: NA
j_gene: TRBJ1-4
v_gene: TRBV28

CDR3nt: TGCAGTGCTAGTTTAGGGGGCTCGCACACTGAGGCTTTCTTT
CDR3aa: CSASLGGSHTEAFF
d_gene: TRBD1
abundance: NA
j_gene: TRBJ1-1
v_gene: TRBV20-1

CDR3nt: TGTGCCAGCAGCTTGGACAGGGGGGTCTCCTATGAGCAGTACTTC
CDR3aa: CASSLDRGVSYEQYF
d_gene: TRBD1
abundance: NA
j_gene: TRBJ2-7
v_gene: TRBV11-2

CDR3nt: TGTGCCAGCAGCCTCACCGGTGGAGGAGGCTACACCTTC
CDR3aa: CASSLTGGGGYTF
d_gene: NA
abundance: few
j_gene: TRBJ1-2
v_gene: TRBV5-4

CDR3nt: TGTGCCAGCAGATTCGATAGCTCACCCCTCCACTTT
CDR3aa: CASRFDSSPLHF
d_gene: NA
abundance: many
j_gene: TRBJ1-6
v_gene: TRBV6-1